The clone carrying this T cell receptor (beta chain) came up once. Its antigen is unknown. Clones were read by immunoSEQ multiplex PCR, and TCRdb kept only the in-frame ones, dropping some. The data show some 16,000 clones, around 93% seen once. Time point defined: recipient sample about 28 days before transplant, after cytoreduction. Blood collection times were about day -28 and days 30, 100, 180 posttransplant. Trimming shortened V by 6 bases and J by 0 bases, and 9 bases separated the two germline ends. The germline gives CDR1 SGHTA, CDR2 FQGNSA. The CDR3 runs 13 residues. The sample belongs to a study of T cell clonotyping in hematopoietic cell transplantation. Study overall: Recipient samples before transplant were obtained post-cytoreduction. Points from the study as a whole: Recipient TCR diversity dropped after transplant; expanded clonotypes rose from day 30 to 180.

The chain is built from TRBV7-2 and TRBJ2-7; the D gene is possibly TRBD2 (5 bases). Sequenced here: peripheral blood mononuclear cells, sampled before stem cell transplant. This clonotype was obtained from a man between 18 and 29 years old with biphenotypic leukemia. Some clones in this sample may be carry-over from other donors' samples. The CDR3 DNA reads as TGTGCCAGCAGTTGGACTGACTCCTACGAGCAGTACTTC. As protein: CASSWTDSYEQYF.